This T cell receptor beta chain came from a study of cytomegalovirus exposure and HLA in healthy donors. Study-wide results and limits: CMV serostatus was the only recorded immune exposure for donors.

After removal of 5 bases from V and 5 bases from J, the junction contained 8 bases not matched to a gene. The length of the CDR3 is 16 residues. CDR1 and CDR2 (germline): LGHNA, YNFKEQ. 60 Vbeta and 13 Jbeta primers were used in PCR. Sequencing was performed with immunoSEQ multiplex PCR; in TCRdb, only in-frame clones are kept and a portion is missing. This sample carries more than 150,000 clones, over 70% of them seen once, and the ten largest clones take around 1.5%. Remarks on this clone: Its target is not known.

The sample was PBMCs. The chain employs TRBV4-2 and TRBJ2-7; TRBD2 matches at 14 bases. This receptor was obtained from a man between 18 and 29 years old in good health and CMV-seronegative. The CDR3 DNA reads as TGTGCCAGCAGCGAATTAGGACTAGCGGGGGGCCACGAGCAGTACTTC. It specifies CASSELGLAGGHEQYF.